The 15 T cell receptor beta chains in this list originate from one sample, sequenced in a study of T cell responses to AZD1222 COVID-19 vaccine. TCRdb keeps only in-frame clones here, not all; method: immunoSEQ multiplex PCR. Here the sample spans some 120,000 clones, about 90% being singletons. The sample in question was peripheral blood, obtained 28 days after the second AZD1222 dose. The origin of the receptors is an adult who received the AZD1222 COVID-19 vaccine.

The chain joins TRBV7-9 to TRBJ1-6, with D possibly TRBD1 on 6 matching bases. This CDR3 region has 16 residues. The V end was cut by 4 bases, the J end by 5 bases, with 15 bases between. Germline-derived CDR1 and CDR2 are SEHNR and FQNEAQ (reference sequence). This chain's CDR3 is CASSSMGGQHNSPLHF. CDR3 nucleotides: TGTGCCAGCAGCTCGATGGGGGGACAACATAATTCACCCCTCCACTTT.

The chain uses TRBV7-9 and TRBJ1-2, with 8 bases matching TRBD1. The germline V gene encodes CDR1 SEHNR and CDR2 FQNEAQ (reference sequence). After removal of 8 bases from V and 0 bases from J, the junction contained 5 bases not matched to a gene. The CDR3 runs to 14 residues. CDR3: CASGTGGTNYGYTF. The CDR3 DNA follows: TGTGCCAGCGGAACAGGGGGAACTAACTATGGCTACACCTTC. Full variable domain (remainder filled in from reference TRBV7-9 and TRBJ1-2): DTGVSQNPRHKITKRGQNVTFRCDPISEHNRLYWYRQTLGQGPEFLTYFQNEAQLEKSRLLSDRFSAERPKGSFSTLEIQRTEQGDSAMYLCASGTGGTNYGYTFGSGTRLTVV.

V usage is TRBV20-1 and J usage is TRBJ1-3; D not resolved. Between the trimmed V and J ends, which lost 3 bases and 0 bases, there was a span of 9 bases. Germline values: CDR1 DFQATT, CDR2 SNEGSKA (reference sequence). This CDR3 region has 14 residues. The CDR3 DNA reads TGCAGTGCTAGTTCCGGGAGCTCTGGAAACACCATATATTTT. It yields the protein CSASSGSSGNTIYF.

This chain joins TRBV19 and TRBJ2-1, with D unresolved. The CDR3 has 12 amino acids. Trimming took 5 bases from V and 4 from J, leaving 6 bases between them. The germline CDR1 and CDR2 sequences are LNHDA and SQIVND (reference sequence). The CDR3 bases are TGTGCCAGTAGTTTAAGATACAATGAGCAGTTCTTC. It is translated as CASSLRYNEQFF.

The chain carries TRBV2 and TRBJ2-1; unclear D gene. This CDR3 spans 16 amino acids. The germline V gene has CDR1 SNHLY and CDR2 FYNNEI. The V end was cut by 6 bases, the J end by 0 bases, with 15 bases between. The DNA of the CDR3 is TGTGCCAGCAGGAAGAGGACGTTGAGCTCCTACAATGAGCAGTTCTTC. Translation gives CASRKRTLSSYNEQFF.

The chain joins TRBV6-6 to TRBJ2-1; 9 nucleotides agree with TRBD2. Trimming at V came to 0 bases and at J to 2 bases, leaving 2 bases not matched to a gene. The germline CDR1 and CDR2 sequences are MNHNY and SVGAGI (reference sequence). The CDR3 extends over 16 amino acids. Written as DNA, the CDR3 is TGTGCCAGCAGTTACTCGACTAGCGGAGCCTACAATGAGCAGTTCTTC. Its translation is CASSYSTSGAYNEQFF.

Turning to this clone: The same CDR3 can be traced to other DNA sequences in this sample. The chain carries TRBV6-6 and TRBJ2-7, with D uncertain. V lost 4 bases and J lost 4, with 8 bases in between. CDR1 and CDR2 from the germline V gene are MNHNY and SVGAGI (reference sequence). The CDR3 extends over 12 amino acids. The CDR3 DNA sequence: TGTGCCAGCAGTTTTTCTGGGTACGAGCAGTACTTC. Translating gives CASSFSGYEQYF.

This chain joins TRBV5-1 and TRBJ1-2, with D possibly TRBD1 on 6 matching bases. Trimming left V 2 bases short and J 4 bases short, with 9 bases between. The germline gives CDR1 SGHRS, CDR2 YFSETQ. This CDR3 has 13 amino acids. The CDR3 sequence is CASSFEGGYGYTF. As DNA, the CDR3 is TGCGCCAGCAGCTTTGAAGGGGGCTATGGCTACACCTTC. The variable domain in full, with the rest retrieved from reference TRBV5-1 and TRBJ1-2, is KAGVTQTPRYLIKTRGQQVTLSCSPISGHRSVSWYQQTPGQGLQFLFEYFSETQRNKGNFPGRFSGRQFSNSRSEMNVSTLELGDSALYLCASSFEGGYGYTFGSGTRLTVV.

The chain combines TRBV27 with TRBJ1-5; maybe TRBD1 (6 bases). The CDR3 runs 14 residues. Trimming removed 2 bases from V and 5 bases from J, with 10 bases in between. The germline gives CDR1 MNHEY, CDR2 SMNVEV (reference sequence). CDR3 DNA: TGTGCCAGCAGTTTAAGGGGGGCGTATCAGCCCCAGCATTTT. Translated, it gives CASSLRGAYQPQHF.

The chain employs TRBV27 and TRBJ1-1, with D maybe TRBD1 (6 bases). This CDR3 is 14 amino acids long. V lost 2 bases, J lost 5 bases, and 12 bases lay in between. Germline V gene lookup returns CDR1 MNHEY and CDR2 SMNVEV (reference sequence). CDR3 sequence (DNA): TGTGCCAGCAGTTTAGAAAAGGGGGGGACTGAAGCTTTCTTT. It is translated as CASSLEKGGTEAFF.

V is TRBV3-1 (or the pseudogene TRBV3-2) and J is TRBJ2-5, with 12 bases that match TRBD2. CDR1 is LGHDT, CDR2 YNNKEL, per germline (reference sequence). The CDR3 extends over 16 amino acids. V shed 1 base, J shed 5 bases, and the junction held 5 bases outside the gene matches. The DNA of the CDR3 is TGTGCCAGCAGCCAAGTCCTAGCGGGAGGGGACGAGACCCAGTACTTC. Protein product: CASSQVLAGGDETQYF.

This rearrangement joins TRBV3-1 (or the pseudogene TRBV3-2) to TRBJ1-6; no firm D call. CDR3 size: 15 residues. Germline V gene sequence: CDR1 LGHDT, CDR2 YNNKEL (reference sequence). V dropped 2 bases and J dropped 5 bases, with 10 bases sitting between them. CDR3 sequence reads: CASSQTTPDNSPLHF. DNA for the CDR3: TGTGCCAGCAGCCAAACGACACCAGATAATTCACCCCTCCACTTT.

As DNA, the CDR3 is TGTGCCACCTCCTCTGGGGCCAACGTCCTGACTTTC. Protein sequence: CATSSGANVLTF. This chain connects TRBV19 to TRBJ2-6; D gene unclear. The germline V and J ends were trimmed by 10 bases and 0 bases, with 4 bases remaining between them. Germline V gives CDR1 LNHDA, CDR2 SQIVND (reference sequence). This CDR3 spans 12 amino acids.

The chain carries TRBV5-1 and TRBJ1-5; weak D call: TRBD1 (5 bases). This CDR3 is 13 amino acids long. Germline assignment: CDR1 SGHRS and CDR2 YFSETQ. Trimming cost V 3 bases and J 4 bases, with 8 bases left between them. The CDR3 loop is CASSWDFNQPQHF. In nucleotides, the CDR3 is TGCGCCAGCAGCTGGGACTTTAATCAGCCCCAGCATTTT. The full variable domain, with the rest looked up from reference TRBV5-1 and TRBJ1-5, is KAGVTQTPRYLIKTRGQQVTLSCSPISGHRSVSWYQQTPGQGLQFLFEYFSETQRNKGNFPGRFSGRQFSNSRSEMNVSTLELGDSALYLCASSWDFNQPQHFGDGTRLSIL.

The V gene is TRBV6-6, the J gene TRBJ2-7; weak D call: TRBD1 (6 bases). The CDR3 has 15 amino acids. Germline V gene sequence: CDR1 MNHNY, CDR2 SVGAGI (reference sequence). V lost 0 bases and J lost 0, with 9 bases in between. CDR3 sequence reads: CASSYSQGSSYEQYF. Here the CDR3 DNA reads TGTGCCAGCAGTTACTCACAGGGAAGCTCCTACGAGCAGTACTTC.